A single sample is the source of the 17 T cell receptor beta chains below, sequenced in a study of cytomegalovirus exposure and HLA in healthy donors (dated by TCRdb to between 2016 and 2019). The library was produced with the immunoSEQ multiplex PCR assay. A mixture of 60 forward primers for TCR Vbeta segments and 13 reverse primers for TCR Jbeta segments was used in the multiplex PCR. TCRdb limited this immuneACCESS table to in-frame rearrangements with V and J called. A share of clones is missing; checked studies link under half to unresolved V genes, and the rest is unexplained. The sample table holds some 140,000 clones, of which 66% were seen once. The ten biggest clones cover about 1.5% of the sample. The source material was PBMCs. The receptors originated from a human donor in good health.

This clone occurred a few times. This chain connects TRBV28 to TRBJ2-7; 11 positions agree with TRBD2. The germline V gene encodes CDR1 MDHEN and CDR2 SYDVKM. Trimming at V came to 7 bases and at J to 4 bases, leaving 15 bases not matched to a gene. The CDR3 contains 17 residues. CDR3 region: CASKLDRTSGYSYEQYF. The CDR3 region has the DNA TGTGCCAGCAAATTGGATCGGACTAGCGGGTATTCTTACGAGCAGTACTTC. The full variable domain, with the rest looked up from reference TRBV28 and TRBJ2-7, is DVKVTQSSRYLVKRTGEKVFLECVQDMDHENMFWYRQDPGLGLRLIYFSYDVKMKEKGDIPEGYSVSREKKERFSLILESASTNQTSMYLCASKLDRTSGYSYEQYFGPGTRLTVT.

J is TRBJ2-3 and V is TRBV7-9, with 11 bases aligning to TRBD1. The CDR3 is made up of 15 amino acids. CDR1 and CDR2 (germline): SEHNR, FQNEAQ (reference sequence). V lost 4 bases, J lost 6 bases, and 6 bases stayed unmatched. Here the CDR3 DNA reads TGTGCCAGCAGCTCCCCAAGGACAGGGGGCGATACGCAGTATTTT. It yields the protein CASSSPRTGGDTQYF.

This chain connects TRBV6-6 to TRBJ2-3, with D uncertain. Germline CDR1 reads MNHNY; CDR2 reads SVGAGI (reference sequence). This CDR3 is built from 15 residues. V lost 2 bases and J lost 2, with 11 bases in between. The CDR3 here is CASSYQAVNTDTQYF. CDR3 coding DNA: TGTGCCAGCAGTTACCAGGCAGTCAACACAGATACGCAGTATTTT.

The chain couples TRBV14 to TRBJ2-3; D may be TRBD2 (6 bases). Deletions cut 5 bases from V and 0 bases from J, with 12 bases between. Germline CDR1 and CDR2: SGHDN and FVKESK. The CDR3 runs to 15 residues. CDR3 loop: CASSFFGSSTDTQYF. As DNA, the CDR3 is TGTGCCAGCAGCTTCTTCGGGAGCAGCACAGATACGCAGTATTTT.

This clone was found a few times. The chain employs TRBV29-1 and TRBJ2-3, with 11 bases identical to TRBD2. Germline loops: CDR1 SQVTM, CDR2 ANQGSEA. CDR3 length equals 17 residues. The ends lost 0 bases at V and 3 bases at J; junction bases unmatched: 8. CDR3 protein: CSVEDGGPSGRTDTQYF. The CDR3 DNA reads TGCAGCGTTGAAGATGGGGGGCCTAGCGGGAGGACAGATACGCAGTATTTT.

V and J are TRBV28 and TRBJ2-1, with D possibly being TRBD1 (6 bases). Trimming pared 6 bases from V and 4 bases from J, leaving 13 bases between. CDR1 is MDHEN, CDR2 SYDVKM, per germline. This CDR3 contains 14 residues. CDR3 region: CASSPGTFYNEQFF. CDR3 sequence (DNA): TGTGCCAGCAGCCCCGGGACATTTTACAATGAGCAGTTCTTC.

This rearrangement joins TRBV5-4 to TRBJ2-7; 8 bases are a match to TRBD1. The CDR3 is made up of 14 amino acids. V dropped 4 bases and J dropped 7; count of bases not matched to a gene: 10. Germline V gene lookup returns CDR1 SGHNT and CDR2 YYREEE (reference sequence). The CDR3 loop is CASSRKDRVGEQYF. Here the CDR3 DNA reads TGTGCCAGCAGCCGAAAGGACAGGGTAGGGGAGCAGTACTTC. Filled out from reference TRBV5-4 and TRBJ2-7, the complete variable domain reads ETGVTQSPTHLIKTRGQQVTLRCSSQSGHNTVSWYQQALGQGPQFIFQYYREEENGRGNFPPRFSGLQFPNYSSELNVNALELDDSALYLCASSRKDRVGEQYFGPGTRLTVT.

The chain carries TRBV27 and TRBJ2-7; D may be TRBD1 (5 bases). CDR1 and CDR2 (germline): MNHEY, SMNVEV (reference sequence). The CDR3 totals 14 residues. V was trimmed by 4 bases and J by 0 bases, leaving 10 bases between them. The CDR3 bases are TGTGCCAGCAGTTCCTCAGGGATCTCCTACGAGCAGTACTTC. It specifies CASSSSGISYEQYF.

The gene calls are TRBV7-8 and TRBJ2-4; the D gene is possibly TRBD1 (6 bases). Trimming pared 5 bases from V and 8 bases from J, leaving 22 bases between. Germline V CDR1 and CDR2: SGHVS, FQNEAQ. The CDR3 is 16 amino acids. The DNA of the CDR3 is TGTGCCAGCAGCCCCGCCTCCAGGGGCCGGCTTGACATTCAGTACTTC. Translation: CASSPASRGRLDIQYF.

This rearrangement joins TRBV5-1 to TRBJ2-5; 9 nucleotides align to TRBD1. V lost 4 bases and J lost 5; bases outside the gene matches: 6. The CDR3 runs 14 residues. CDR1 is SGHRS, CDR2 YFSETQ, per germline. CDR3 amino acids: CASSVQGARETQYF. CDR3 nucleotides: TGCGCCAGCAGCGTACAGGGGGCGAGGGAGACCCAGTACTTC.

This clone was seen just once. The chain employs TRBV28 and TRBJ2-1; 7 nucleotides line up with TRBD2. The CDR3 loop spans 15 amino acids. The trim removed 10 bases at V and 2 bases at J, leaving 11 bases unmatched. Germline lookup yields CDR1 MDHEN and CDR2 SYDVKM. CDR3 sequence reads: CATKGRTRTYNEQFF. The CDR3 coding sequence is TGTGCCACCAAAGGCCGGACTAGAACCTACAATGAGCAGTTCTTC.

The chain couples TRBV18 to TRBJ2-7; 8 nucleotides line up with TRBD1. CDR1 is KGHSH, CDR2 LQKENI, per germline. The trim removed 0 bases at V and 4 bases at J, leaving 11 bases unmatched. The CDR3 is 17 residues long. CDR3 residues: CASSPPGLETGAYEQYF. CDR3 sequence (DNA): TGTGCCAGCTCACCACCCGGACTCGAGACAGGGGCATACGAGCAGTACTTC.

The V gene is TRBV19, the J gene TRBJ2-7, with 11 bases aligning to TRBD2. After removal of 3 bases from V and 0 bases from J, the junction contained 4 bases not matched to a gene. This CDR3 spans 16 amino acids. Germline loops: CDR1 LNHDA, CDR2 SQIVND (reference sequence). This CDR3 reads CASSIRLAGNSYEQYF. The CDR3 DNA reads TGTGCCAGTAGTATTAGACTAGCGGGAAACTCCTACGAGCAGTACTTC.

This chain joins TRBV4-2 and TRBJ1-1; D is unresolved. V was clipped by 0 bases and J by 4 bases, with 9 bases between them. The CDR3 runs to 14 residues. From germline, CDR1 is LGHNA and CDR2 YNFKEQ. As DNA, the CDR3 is TGTGCCAGCAGCCAAGATGTTGGCGGCACTGAAGCTTTCTTT. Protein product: CASSQDVGGTEAFF.

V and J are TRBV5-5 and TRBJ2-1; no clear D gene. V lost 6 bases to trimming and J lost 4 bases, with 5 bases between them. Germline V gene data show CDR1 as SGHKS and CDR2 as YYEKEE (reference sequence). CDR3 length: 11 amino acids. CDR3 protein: CASTSYNEQFF. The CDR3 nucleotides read TGTGCCAGCACCTCTTACAATGAGCAGTTCTTC.

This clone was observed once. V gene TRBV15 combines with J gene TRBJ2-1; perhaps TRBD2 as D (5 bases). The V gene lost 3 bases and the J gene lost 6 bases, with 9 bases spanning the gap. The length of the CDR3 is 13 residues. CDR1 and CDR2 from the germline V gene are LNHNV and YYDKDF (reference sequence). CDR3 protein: CATSSGRGNEQFF. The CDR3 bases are TGTGCCACCAGCAGCGGACGGGGCAATGAGCAGTTCTTC.

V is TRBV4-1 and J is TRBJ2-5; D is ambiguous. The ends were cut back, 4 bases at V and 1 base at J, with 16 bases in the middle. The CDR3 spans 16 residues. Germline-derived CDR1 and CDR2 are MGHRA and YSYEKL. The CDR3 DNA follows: TGCGCCAGCAGCCCCGCCCTGTTGACGGGCCAAGAGACCCAGTACTTC. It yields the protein CASSPALLTGQETQYF.